What follows are 2 T cell receptor beta chains derived from one specimen sequenced in a study of cytomegalovirus exposure and HLA in healthy donors. Sequenced by immunoSEQ multiplex PCR; TCRdb stores in-frame clones only, minus some. The data contain some 170,000 clones, about 89% of them singletons. Sequencing used PBMCs. The receptors were gathered from a man aged 25 to 40 in good health and CMV-seropositive.

This clone has more than one count but fewer than ten. The rearrangement links TRBV11-3 to TRBJ1-6; no firm D call. Germline CDR1 reads SGHNT; CDR2 reads YENEEA. V gave up 1 base and J gave up 12 bases, with 10 bases separating them. CDR3 length equals 13 residues. CDR3 nucleotides: TGTGCCAGCAGCTTAGGACCTAACGTACCCCTCCACTTT. It yields the protein CASSLGPNVPLHF. The whole variable domain, remainder taken from reference TRBV11-3 and TRBJ1-6, is EAGVVQSPRYKIIEKKQPVAFWCNPISGHNTLYWYLQNLGQGPELLIRYENEEAVDDSQLPKDRFSAERLKGVDSTLKIQPAELGDSAVYLCASSLGPNVPLHFGNGTRLTVT.

The chain uses TRBV5-1 and TRBJ1-1; D is perhaps TRBD1 (5 bases). The CDR3 has 14 residues. V shed 6 bases and J shed 1 base, with 13 bases lying between them. Per germline, CDR1 SGHRS and CDR2 YFSETQ. The CDR3 here is CASTLGTANTEAFF. DNA of the CDR3: TGCGCCAGCACCCTGGGGACGGCGAACACTGAAGCTTTCTTT.